Listed here are 27 T cell receptor beta chains from one sample, sequenced in a study of early T cells in non-severe SARS-CoV-2 infection. TCRdb reprocessed the 5' RACE reads with MiXCR, giving one entry per CDR3 protein. The sample comprises about 60,000 distinct CDR3 sequences, under 15% of which are singletons, and 4.2% rests with the top ten. The sequencing sample was made of whole blood. The origin of the receptors is an adult who was a healthcare worker with PCR-confirmed SARS-CoV-2 infection or an uninfected control (not recorded which).

In its sample, this clonotype was seen many times. This chain links TRBV11-2 with TRBJ1-1, with D maybe TRBD1 (5 bases). V was pared by 4 bases and J by 6 bases, with 9 bases between. This CDR3 region has 12 residues. The germline gives CDR1 SGHAT, CDR2 FQNNGV. The CDR3 reads CASSSVRAEAFF. CDR3 coding DNA: TGTGCCAGCAGCTCAGTCAGGGCTGAAGCTTTCTTT.

This clonotype was detected only a few times. The chain recombines TRBV12-2 with TRBJ2-4. TRBV12-2 is a pseudogene. This CDR3 spans 15 amino acids. Written as DNA, the CDR3 is TGTGCAAGTCGCTTGAAGGCGGTAGCCAAAAACATTCAGTACTTC. Translation gives CASRLKAVAKNIQYF.

This clonotype showed up many times. The V gene is TRBV19, the J gene TRBJ2-7, with 10 bases lining up with TRBD1. V dropped 6 bases and J dropped 4; count of bases not matched to a gene: 3. Germline V lookup: CDR1 LNHDA, CDR2 SQIVND (reference sequence). This CDR3 is 13 amino acids long. CDR3 sequence: CASSSGQGYEQYF. The CDR3 DNA reads as TGTGCCAGTAGCTCGGGACAGGGGTACGAGCAGTACTTC.

The chain carries TRBV29-1 and TRBJ2-1; tentatively, D is TRBD1 (7 bases). Germline V gene data show CDR1 as SQVTM and CDR2 as ANQGSEA. The V and J ends lost 7 bases and 9 bases respectively, with 19 bases between them. CDR3 length: 13 amino acids. In nucleotides, the CDR3 is TGCAGCGGCGGGACAGCCCGGTACGGTGAGCAGTTCTTC. As protein: CSGGTARYGEQFF.

This clonotype was seen ten or more times. The chain links TRBV7-9 to TRBJ2-7; 7 nucleotides align to TRBD1. In germline, CDR1 is SEHNR, CDR2 FQNEAQ (reference sequence). V shed 2 bases, J shed 2 bases, and the junction held 12 bases outside the gene matches. The CDR3 loop spans 17 amino acids. The CDR3 coding sequence is TGTGCCAGCAGCTTAAGACCTCTGGGACAGACAACCTACGAGCAGTACTTC. Residues: CASSLRPLGQTTYEQYF.

By frequency in the sample, this clonotype is medium-sized. V is TRBV29-1 and J is TRBJ1-1; D may be TRBD1 (5 bases). V was cut by 7 bases and J by 3 bases, with 12 bases left in between. CDR1 and CDR2 from the germline V gene are SQVTM and ANQGSEA. The CDR3 length is 12 residues. The CDR3 here is CSGHKGDTEAFF. The CDR3 bases are TGCAGCGGTCATAAAGGGGACACTGAAGCTTTCTTT.

This chain links TRBV3-1 with TRBJ2-7; D gene unclear. CDR1 and CDR2 (germline): LGHDT, YNNKEL (reference sequence). CDR3 size: 11 residues. The V end lost 3 bases, the J end lost 5 bases, and 5 bases lay between the germline ends. CDR3 protein: CASSQSHEQYF. CDR3 nucleotide sequence: TGTGCCAGCAGCCAGAGCCACGAGCAGTACTTC.

This clonotype came up a few times. The chain employs TRBV29-1 and TRBJ2-6; D may be TRBD2 (5 bases). This CDR3 is 13 amino acids long. CDR1 is SQVTM, CDR2 ANQGSEA, per germline. The V end lost 6 bases, the J end lost 2 bases, and 8 bases lay between the germline ends. The CDR3 region has the DNA TGCAGCGTCCGGGGAGCTGGGGCCAACGTCCTGACTTTC. Its translation is CSVRGAGANVLTF. Together with reference TRBV29-1 and TRBJ2-6, the CDR3 gives the full variable domain: SAVISQKPSRDICQRGTSLTIQCQVDSQVTMMFWYRQQPGQSLTLIATANQGSEATYESGFVIDKFPISRPNLTFSTLTVSNMSPEDSSIYLCSVRGAGANVLTFGAGSRLTVL.

The V gene is TRBV10-2, the J gene TRBJ2-1, with 9 bases matching TRBD2. The CDR3 covers 14 residues. Trimming cost V 6 bases and J 9 bases; bases outside gene matches: 9. Germline values: CDR1 WSHSY, CDR2 SAAADI. CDR3 in amino acids: CASRIAGGPVEQFF. The CDR3 bases are TGCGCCAGCAGAATCGCGGGGGGGCCCGTTGAGCAGTTCTTC.

The chain carries TRBV7-9 and TRBJ1-2; weak D call: TRBD1 (6 bases). CDR1 is SEHNR, CDR2 FQNEAQ, per germline (reference sequence). The CDR3 sequence is 14 residues long. Trimming left V 5 bases short and J 0 bases short, with 10 bases between. This CDR3 is CASSPRTANYGYTF. CDR3 sequence (DNA): TGTGCCAGCAGCCCCCGGACAGCTAACTATGGCTACACCTTC.

This clonotype was seen repeatedly, ten times or more. The rearrangement links TRBV5-1 to TRBJ1-4, with TRBD1 identical over 8 bases. Trimming at V came to 4 bases and at J to 5 bases, leaving 7 bases not matched to a gene. The CDR3 is 15 residues long. The germline V gene encodes CDR1 SGHRS and CDR2 YFSETQ. CDR3 nucleotide sequence: TGCGCCAGCAGCACTTGGACAGGGCCCAATGAAAAACTGTTTTTT. Protein product: CASSTWTGPNEKLFF.

The V call is TRBV18, the J call TRBJ2-5; weak D call: TRBD2 (5 bases). The germline V and J ends were trimmed by 3 bases and 2 bases, with 7 bases remaining between them. The CDR3 totals 13 residues. The germline V gene has CDR1 KGHSH and CDR2 LQKENI. CDR3 sequence: CASSPRTQETQYF. In DNA, the CDR3 is TGTGCCAGCTCACCCAGGACTCAAGAGACCCAGTACTTC.

This clonotype was recorded a few times. The chain combines TRBV27 with TRBJ1-5, with D uncertain. From germline, CDR1 is MNHEY and CDR2 SMNVEV (reference sequence). V was shortened by 2 bases and J by 4 bases, with 6 bases between the two germline ends. CDR3 length: 13 residues. The CDR3 loop reads CASSLTINQPQHF. DNA for the CDR3: TGTGCCAGCAGTTTAACTATTAATCAGCCCCAGCATTTT.

The chain is built from TRBV20-1 and TRBJ1-1; TRBD1 matches at 9 bases. Looked up from germline, CDR1 is DFQATT and CDR2 is SNEGSKA (reference sequence). This CDR3 is 14 amino acids long. The J segment lost 2 bases and the V segment lost 5 bases, leaving 6 bases of the junction unmatched. The CDR3 loop reads CSARPGQGNTEAFF. In DNA form, the CDR3 reads TGCAGTGCTCGGCCGGGACAGGGAAACACTGAAGCTTTCTTT.

There are a few counts of this clonotype. This chain links TRBV4-2 with TRBJ2-7; 7 nucleotides line up with TRBD2. Trimming took 4 bases from V and 2 from J; bases not matched to a gene: 5. This CDR3 has 14 amino acids. Germline values: CDR1 LGHNA, CDR2 YNFKEQ. The CDR3 here is CASSRGEGPYEQYF. CDR3 sequence (DNA): TGTGCCAGCAGCCGGGGGGAGGGGCCCTACGAGCAGTACTTC.

The rearrangement uses TRBV13 and TRBJ1-1; D is unresolved. This CDR3 contains 10 residues. V was cut by 3 bases and J by 7 bases, with 3 bases left in between. Germline loops: CDR1 PRHDT, CDR2 FYEKMQ (reference sequence). In nucleotides, the CDR3 is TGTGCCAGCAGCTTTAATGAAGCTTTCTTT. It codes for CASSFNEAFF.

This clonotype was seen a few times. This sequence joins TRBV5-1 and TRBJ1-1, with D hard to call. Trimming pared 0 bases from V and 1 base from J, leaving 7 bases between. The germline gives CDR1 SGHRS, CDR2 YFSETQ. This CDR3 region has 14 residues. The CDR3 loop is CASSLVWQNTEAFF. In DNA form, the CDR3 reads TGCGCCAGCAGCTTGGTTTGGCAGAACACTGAAGCTTTCTTT.

In this sample, this clonotype turned up a few times. This sequence joins TRBV2 and TRBJ2-3; 10 bases are a match to TRBD1. The CDR3 loop spans 15 amino acids. Germline assignment: CDR1 SNHLY and CDR2 FYNNEI. V lost 6 bases and J lost 6; bases outside the gene matches: 9. In nucleotides, the CDR3 is TGTGCCAGCAGACCCAGACAGGGGGCATCGGATACGCAGTATTTT. The encoded protein is CASRPRQGASDTQYF.

This clonotype appeared a few times. V gene TRBV6-5 combines with J gene TRBJ1-6; 9 nucleotides agree with TRBD1. Trimming took 2 bases from V and 7 from J; bases not matched to a gene: 0. In germline, CDR1 is MNHEY, CDR2 SVGAGI. This CDR3 is built from 14 residues. CDR3 amino acids: CASSYGTGNSPLHF. The DNA for the CDR3 is TGTGCCAGCAGTTACGGGACAGGGAATTCACCCCTCCACTTT.

This clonotype has ten or more counts. In DNA form, the CDR3 reads TGTGCCAGCAGTTTATCGCTGGACAGACAAGAGACCCAGTACTTC. This codes for CASSLSLDRQETQYF. This sequence joins TRBV27 and TRBJ2-5, with a possible D match to TRBD1 (6 bases). CDR3 length: 15 amino acids. Trimming stripped 0 bases from V and 2 bases from J, with 10 bases between. Germline V gives CDR1 MNHEY, CDR2 SMNVEV (reference sequence).

This clonotype has more than one count but fewer than ten. The V gene is TRBV20-1, the J gene TRBJ1-5; 8 bases are shared with TRBD1. This CDR3 comprises 15 residues. The V gene's germline CDR1 is DFQATT and CDR2 SNEGSKA (reference sequence). The J segment lost 3 bases and the V segment lost 1 base, leaving 5 bases of the junction unmatched. CDR3 sequence reads: CSARGYRGTNQPQHF. In DNA, the CDR3 is TGCAGTGCTAGAGGCTACAGGGGGACCAATCAGCCCCAGCATTTT.

The V call is TRBV5-1, the J call TRBJ2-1; 13 bases match TRBD2. Germline trimming cut 4 bases from V and 8 bases from J; bases unmatched to any gene: 9. Germline V CDR1 and CDR2: SGHRS, YFSETQ. This CDR3 has 16 residues. The CDR3 loop reads CASSLGGTSGVHEQFF. The CDR3 nucleotides are TGCGCCAGCAGCCTAGGCGGGACTAGCGGGGTCCATGAGCAGTTCTTC. The full variable domain, in which reference TRBV5-1 and TRBJ2-1 provide the parts outside the CDR3, is KAGVTQTPRYLIKTRGQQVTLSCSPISGHRSVSWYQQTPGQGLQFLFEYFSETQRNKGNFPGRFSGRQFSNSRSEMNVSTLELGDSALYLCASSLGGTSGVHEQFFGPGTRLTVL.

This clonotype was detected many times. V is TRBV9 and J is TRBJ2-1; the match to TRBD2 covers 11 bases. The CDR3 loop spans 13 amino acids. The V gene's germline CDR1 is SGDLS and CDR2 YYNGEE. V was clipped by 4 bases and J by 10 bases; unmatched bases: 4. The CDR3 coding sequence is TGTGCCAGCAGCCCTCGACTAGCGGGGGAGCAGTTCTTC. Amino acid sequence: CASSPRLAGEQFF.

The chain couples TRBV15 to TRBJ1-2; a possible D gene is TRBD1 (6 bases). Trimming took 3 bases from V and 8 from J, leaving 13 bases between them. Per germline, CDR1 LNHNV and CDR2 YYDKDF (reference sequence). The CDR3 covers 13 residues. CDR3 protein: CATSRSGGLGYTF. CDR3 bases: TGTGCCACCAGCAGGTCTGGGGGGCTAGGCTACACCTTC.

This clonotype has just a few counts. The chain is built from TRBV10-2 and TRBJ2-3; 7 positions match TRBD1. The CDR3 length is 15 residues. Germline V gives CDR1 WSHSY, CDR2 SAAADI. V was clipped by 6 bases and J by 4 bases; unmatched bases: 10. As DNA, the CDR3 is TGCGCCAGCAGACCCGGACAGGTTCTTGCAGATACGCAGTATTTT. This sequence encodes CASRPGQVLADTQYF.

This clonotype was counted many times. V gene TRBV28 combines with J gene TRBJ2-1; 14 bases are a match to TRBD2. This CDR3 region has 16 residues. V dropped 1 base and J dropped 5; count of bases not matched to a gene: 1. Germline V gene sequence: CDR1 MDHEN, CDR2 SYDVKM. As DNA, the CDR3 is TGTGCCAGCAGTTTATTGACTAGCGGGGGGGACAATGAGCAGTTCTTC. This sequence encodes CASSLLTSGGDNEQFF.

The chain couples TRBV4-3 to TRBJ2-5, with TRBD1 matching over 10 bases. The CDR3 length is 15 residues. V lost 3 bases, J lost 5 bases, and 6 bases stayed unmatched. Germline-derived CDR1 and CDR2 are LGHNA and YSLEER. The CDR3, as DNA: TGCGCCAGCAGCCACACCCGGACAGGGGGGGAGACCCAGTACTTC. Amino acid sequence: CASSHTRTGGETQYF.